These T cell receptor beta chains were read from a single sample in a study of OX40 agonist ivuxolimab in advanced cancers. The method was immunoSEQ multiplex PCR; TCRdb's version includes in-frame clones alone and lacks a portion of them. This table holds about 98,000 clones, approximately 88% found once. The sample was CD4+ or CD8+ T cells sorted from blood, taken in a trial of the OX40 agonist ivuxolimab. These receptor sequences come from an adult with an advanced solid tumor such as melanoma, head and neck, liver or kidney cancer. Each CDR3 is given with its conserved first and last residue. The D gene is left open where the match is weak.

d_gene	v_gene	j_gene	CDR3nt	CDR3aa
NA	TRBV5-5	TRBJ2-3	TGTGCCAGCAGCTCCGGGACACTGGGGGCAGATACGCAGTATTTT	CASSSGTLGADTQYF
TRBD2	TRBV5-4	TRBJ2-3	TGTGCCAGCAGCTGGGGGACTAGTGTAGATACGCAGTATTTT	CASSWGTSVDTQYF
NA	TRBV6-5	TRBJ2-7	TGTGCCAGCAATCAGGCTATCGACTACGAGCAGTACTTC	CASNQAIDYEQYF
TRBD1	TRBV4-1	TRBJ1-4	TGCGCCAGCAGCCCCCAGGGGGGTAATGAAAAACTGTTTTTT	CASSPQGGNEKLFF
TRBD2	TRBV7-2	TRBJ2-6	TGTGCCAGCAGCCGCGGGGGGACTGGGGCCAACGTCCTGACTTTC	CASSRGGTGANVLTF
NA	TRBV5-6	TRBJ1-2	TGTGCCAGCAGCCCCTCGGAGATTGGCTACACCTTC	CASSPSEIGYTF
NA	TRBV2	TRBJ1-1	TGTGCCAGCAGCGGTACCGGGAACGCTGAAGCTTTCTTT	CASSGTGNAEAFF
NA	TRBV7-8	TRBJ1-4	TGTGCCAGCAGCACCCGGGACCAGGAAGGGAAAAAACTGTTTTTT	CASSTRDQEGKKLFF
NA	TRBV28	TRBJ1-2	TGTGCCAGCAGTTTAACAAGTCCCGGGTCTAACTATGGCTACACCTTC	CASSLTSPGSNYGYTF
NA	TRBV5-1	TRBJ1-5	TGCGCCAGCCGGGAGGGAACGAGCAATCAGCCCCAGCATTTT	CASREGTSNQPQHF
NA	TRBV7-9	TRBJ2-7	TGTGCCAGCAGCTTATTAGCAAATCCCTACGAGCAGTACTTC	CASSLLANPYEQYF
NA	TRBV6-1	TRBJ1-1	TGTGCCAGCAGTACCACAGAGAGGGCTGAAGCTTTCTTT	CASSTTERAEAFF
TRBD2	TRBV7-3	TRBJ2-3	TGTGCCAGCAGCCGGTCGTCGGGCGGGGGGACTACGCAGTATTTT	CASSRSSGGGTTQYF
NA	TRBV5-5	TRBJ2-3	TGTGCCAGCAGCTTGGGACGGGCAGATACGCAGTATTTT	CASSLGRADTQYF
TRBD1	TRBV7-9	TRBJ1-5	TGTGCCAGCAGCCGTACAGGGGAGGGCAATCAGCCCCAGCATTTT	CASSRTGEGNQPQHF
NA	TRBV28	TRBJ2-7	TGTGCCAGCAGTTTAGACGAGCAGTACTTC	CASSLDEQYF